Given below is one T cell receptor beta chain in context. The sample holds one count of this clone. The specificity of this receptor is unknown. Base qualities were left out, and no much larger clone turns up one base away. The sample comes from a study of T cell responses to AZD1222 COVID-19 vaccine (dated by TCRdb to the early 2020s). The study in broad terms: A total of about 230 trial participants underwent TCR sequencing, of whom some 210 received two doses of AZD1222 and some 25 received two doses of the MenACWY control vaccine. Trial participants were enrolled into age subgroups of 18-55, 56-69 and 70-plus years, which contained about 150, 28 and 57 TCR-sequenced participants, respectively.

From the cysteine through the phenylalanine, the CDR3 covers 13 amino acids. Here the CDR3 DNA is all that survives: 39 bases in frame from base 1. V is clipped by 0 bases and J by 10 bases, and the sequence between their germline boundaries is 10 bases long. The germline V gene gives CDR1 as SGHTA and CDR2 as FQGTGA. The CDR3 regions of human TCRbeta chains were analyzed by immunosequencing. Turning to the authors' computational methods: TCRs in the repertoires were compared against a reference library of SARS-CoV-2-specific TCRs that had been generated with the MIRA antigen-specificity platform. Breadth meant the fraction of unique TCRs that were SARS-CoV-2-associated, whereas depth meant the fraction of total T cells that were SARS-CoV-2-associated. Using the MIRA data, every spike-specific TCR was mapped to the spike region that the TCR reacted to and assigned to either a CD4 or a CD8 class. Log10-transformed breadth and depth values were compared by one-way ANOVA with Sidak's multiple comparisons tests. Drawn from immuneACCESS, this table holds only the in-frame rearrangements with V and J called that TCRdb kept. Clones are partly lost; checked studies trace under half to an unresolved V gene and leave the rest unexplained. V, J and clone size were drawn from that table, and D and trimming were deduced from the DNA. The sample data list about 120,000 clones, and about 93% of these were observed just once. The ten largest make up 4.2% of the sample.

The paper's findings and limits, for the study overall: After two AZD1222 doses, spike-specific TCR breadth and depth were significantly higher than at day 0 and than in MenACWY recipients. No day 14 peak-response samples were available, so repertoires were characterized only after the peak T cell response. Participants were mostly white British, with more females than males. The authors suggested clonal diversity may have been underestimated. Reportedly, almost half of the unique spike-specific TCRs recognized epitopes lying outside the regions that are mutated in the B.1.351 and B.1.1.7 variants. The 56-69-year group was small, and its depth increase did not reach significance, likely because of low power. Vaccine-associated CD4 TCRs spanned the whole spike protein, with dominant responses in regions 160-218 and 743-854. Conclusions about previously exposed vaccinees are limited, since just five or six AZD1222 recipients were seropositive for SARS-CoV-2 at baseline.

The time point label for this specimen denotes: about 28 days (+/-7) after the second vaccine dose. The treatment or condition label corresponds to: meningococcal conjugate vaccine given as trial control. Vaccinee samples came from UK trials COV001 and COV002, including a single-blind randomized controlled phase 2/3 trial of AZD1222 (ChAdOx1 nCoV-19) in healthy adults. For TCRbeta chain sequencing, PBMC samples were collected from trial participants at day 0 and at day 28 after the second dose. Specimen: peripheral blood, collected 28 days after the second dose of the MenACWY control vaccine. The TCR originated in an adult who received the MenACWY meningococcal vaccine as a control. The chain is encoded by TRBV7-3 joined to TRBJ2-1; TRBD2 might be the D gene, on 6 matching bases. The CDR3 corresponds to CASSLTDYDEQFF. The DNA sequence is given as TGTGCCAGCAGCTTAACGGACTATGACGAGCAGTTCTTC. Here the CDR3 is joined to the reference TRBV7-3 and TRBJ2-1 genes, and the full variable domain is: GAGVSQTPSNKVTEKGKYVELRCDPISGHTALYWYRQSLGQGPEFLIYFQGTGAADDSGLPNDRFFAVRPEGSVSTLKIQRTERGDSAVYLCASSLTDYDEQFFGPGTRLTVL.